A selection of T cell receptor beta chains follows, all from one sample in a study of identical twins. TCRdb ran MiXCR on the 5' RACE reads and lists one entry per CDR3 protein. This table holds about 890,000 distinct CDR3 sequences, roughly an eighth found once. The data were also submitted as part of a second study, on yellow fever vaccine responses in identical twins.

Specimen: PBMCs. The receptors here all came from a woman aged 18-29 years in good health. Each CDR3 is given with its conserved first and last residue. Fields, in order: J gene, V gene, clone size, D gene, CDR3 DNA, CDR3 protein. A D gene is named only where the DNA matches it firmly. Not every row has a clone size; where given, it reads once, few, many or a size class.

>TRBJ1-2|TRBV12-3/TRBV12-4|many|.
TGTGCCAGCAGCAGGGAGCCCTATGGCTACACCTTC
CASSREPYGYTF
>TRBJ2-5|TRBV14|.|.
TGTGCCAGCAGCCAAGTTGTGGGGGGGGCCATGGAGACCCAGTACTTC
CASSQVVGGAMETQYF
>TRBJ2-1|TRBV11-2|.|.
TGTGCCAGCAGCACCCGACAGGAACCTTACATTTACAATGAGCAGTTCTTC
CASSTRQEPYIYNEQFF
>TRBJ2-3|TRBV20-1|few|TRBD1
TGCAGTGCTAGAAAGGACCAGGGGGCAGATACGCAGTATTTT
CSARKDQGADTQYF
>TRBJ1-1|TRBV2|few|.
TGTGCCAGCAGTGAGTCGGGGGCGCGTAACACTGAAGCTTTCTTT
CASSESGARNTEAFF
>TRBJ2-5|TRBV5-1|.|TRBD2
TGCGCCAGCAGCTATGGGACTAGCGGGGGGGCGTCCGGAGAGACCCAGTACTTC
CASSYGTSGGASGETQYF
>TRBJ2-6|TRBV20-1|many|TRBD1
TGCAGTGCTAGACGACAGGGGGCGAGGGGGGCCAACGTCCTGACTTTC
CSARRQGARGANVLTF
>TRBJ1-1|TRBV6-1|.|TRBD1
TGTGCCAGCAAAAACGACAGGGCCCGGGGGAACACTGAAGCTTTCTTT
CASKNDRARGNTEAFF
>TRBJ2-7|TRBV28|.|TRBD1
TGTGCCAGCAATACCGGGACAGGAACCTACGAGCAGTACTTC
CASNTGTGTYEQYF
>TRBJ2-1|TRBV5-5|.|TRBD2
TGTGCCAGCAGCTCGCTAAAAGCGGGGGGGAGCTACAATGAGCAGTTCTTC
CASSSLKAGGSYNEQFF
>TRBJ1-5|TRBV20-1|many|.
TGCAGTGCTAGACTTTTAACACCCAATCAGCCCCAGCATTTT
CSARLLTPNQPQHF
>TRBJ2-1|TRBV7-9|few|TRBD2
TGTGCCAGCACCCTTGGACTAGCGGGAGATAACAATGAGCAGTTCTTC
CASTLGLAGDNNEQFF
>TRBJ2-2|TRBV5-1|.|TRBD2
TGCGCCAGCAGCTTGGAGAAGCGGGGGGGCCCGGACACCGGGGAGCTGTTTTTT
CASSLEKRGGPDTGELFF
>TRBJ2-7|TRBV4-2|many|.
TGTGCCAGCAGTGAGGGACCAGGTTCCTACGAGCAGTACTTC
CASSEGPGSYEQYF
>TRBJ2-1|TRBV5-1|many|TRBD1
TGCGCCAGCAGCTTAGGGACAGGACGCCTCTACAATGAGCAGTTCTTC
CASSLGTGRLYNEQFF
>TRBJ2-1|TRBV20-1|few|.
TGCAGTGCTAGCGGGACCCACAGTGAGCAGTTCTTC
CSASGTHSEQFF
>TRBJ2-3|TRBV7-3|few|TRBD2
TGTGCCAGCAGCCCCCGGACTAGCGGGAGCCCAGATACGCAGTATTTT
CASSPRTSGSPDTQYF
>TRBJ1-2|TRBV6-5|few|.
TGTGCCAGCAGTTCTCGTGTCTATGGCTACACCTTC
CASSSRVYGYTF
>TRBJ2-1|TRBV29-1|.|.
TGCAGCGTTGTACCTAGCGTGCGATACAATGAGCAGTTCTTC
CSVVPSVRYNEQFF
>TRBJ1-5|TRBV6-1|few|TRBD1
TGTGCCAGCAGCACACTCAGACAGGGTGGCGTTCGGGATCAGCCCCAGCATTTT
CASSTLRQGGVRDQPQHF
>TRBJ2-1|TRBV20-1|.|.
TGCAGTGCTAGAGGTTCGACCAGAGAGCAGTTCTTC
CSARGSTREQFF
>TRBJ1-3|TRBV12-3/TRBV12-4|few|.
TGTGCCAGCACCCCCTCCGGGGTCGGAAACACCATATATTTT
CASTPSGVGNTIYF
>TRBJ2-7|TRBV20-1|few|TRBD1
TGCAGTGCTAACAGAGGGGAAGTACGGGACAGGTCTATTGATCCGTACGAGCAGTACTTC
CSANRGEVRDRSIDPYEQYF
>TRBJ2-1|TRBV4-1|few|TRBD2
TGCGCCAGCAGCCCGAGAACTAGCGGGCTATACAATGAGCAGTTCTTC
CASSPRTSGLYNEQFF
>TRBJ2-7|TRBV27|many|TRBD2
TGTGCCAGCAGTTTTGGGACTAGCATCTACGAGCAGTACTTC
CASSFGTSIYEQYF
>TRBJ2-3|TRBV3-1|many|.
TGTGCCAGCAGCCAAGAGGGACAAGCCACAGATACGCAGTATTTT
CASSQEGQATDTQYF
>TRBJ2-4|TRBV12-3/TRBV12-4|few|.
TGTGCCAGCAACGAGGGGACCGGGCCAGCCAAAAACATTCAGTACTTC
CASNEGTGPAKNIQYF
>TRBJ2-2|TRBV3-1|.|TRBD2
TGTGCCAGCAGCCAAATTTCGAGCGGGGTATACACCGGGGAGCTGTTTTTT
CASSQISSGVYTGELFF
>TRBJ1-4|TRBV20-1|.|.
TGCAGTGCCCCGCGGCTTACGGGGGCTAATGAAAAACTGTTTTTT
CSAPRLTGANEKLFF
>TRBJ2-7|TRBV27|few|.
TGTGCCAGCAGTTCCCTGGGACTCAAACAGGGGGAGCAGTACTTC
CASSSLGLKQGEQYF
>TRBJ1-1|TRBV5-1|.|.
TGCGCCAGCAGCCCTATAGTAGCCTTGAACACTGAAGCTTTCTTT
CASSPIVALNTEAFF
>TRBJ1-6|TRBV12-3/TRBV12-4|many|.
TGTGCCAGCAGTTCTGACAGTTCAGGGTCACCCCTCCACTTT
CASSSDSSGSPLHF
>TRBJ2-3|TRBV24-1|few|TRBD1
TGTGCCACCAGTGATCCAACCGGGACAGGTTTCCCCCTTAGCGCAGATACGCAGTATTTT
CATSDPTGTGFPLSADTQYF
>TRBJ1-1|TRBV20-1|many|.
TGCAGTGCGTTTACAGGGCGGACGAACACTGAAGCTTTCTTT
CSAFTGRTNTEAFF
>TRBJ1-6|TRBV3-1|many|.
TGTGCCAGCAGCCAACGGGATCCACCCCTCCACTTT
CASSQRDPPLHF
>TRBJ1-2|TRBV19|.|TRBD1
TGTGCCAGTAAAACCTGGACAGGGTTGGGCTATGGCTACACCTTC
CASKTWTGLGYGYTF
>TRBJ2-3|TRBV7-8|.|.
TGTGCCAGCAGCCAGGGTAGGCAAATCGAGGCAGATACGCAGTATTTT
CASSQGRQIEADTQYF
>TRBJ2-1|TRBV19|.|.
TGTGCCAGTAGTATGGGGACGGACTCCTACAATGAGCAGTTCTTC
CASSMGTDSYNEQFF
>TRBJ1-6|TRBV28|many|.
TGTGCCAGCAGCATTGGACGGGCGAATTCACCCCTCCACTTT
CASSIGRANSPLHF
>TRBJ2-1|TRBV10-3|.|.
TGTGCCATCAGCCCCGTGGGCCAGAGCTCCTACAATGAGCAGTTCTTC
CAISPVGQSSYNEQFF
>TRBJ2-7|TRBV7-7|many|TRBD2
TGTGCCAGCAGCGCCGGGACTAGCGGGAGCGAGCAGTACTTC
CASSAGTSGSEQYF
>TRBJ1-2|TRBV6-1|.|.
TGTGCCAGCAGTGCGGCGGAAGGGATTTGGGGCTACACCTTC
CASSAAEGIWGYTF
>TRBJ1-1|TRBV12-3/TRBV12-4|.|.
TGTGCCAGCGGACGCTCGCCCGAAGCTTTCTTT
CASGRSPEAFF
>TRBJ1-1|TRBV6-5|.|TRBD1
TGTGCCAGCAGTAACACCTGGACAGGGGAGACTGAAGCTTTCTTT
CASSNTWTGETEAFF
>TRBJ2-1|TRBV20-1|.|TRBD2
TGCAGTGCTACTCACGGACTAGCGGGAACCTACAATGAGCAGTTCTTC
CSATHGLAGTYNEQFF